This is a list of T cell receptor beta chains from one sample in a study of identical twins. TCRdb ran MiXCR on the 5' RACE reads and lists one entry per CDR3 protein. The sample shows some 460,000 distinct CDR3 sequences, 13% to 15% of them seen only once. These records were also assigned to another study, of yellow fever vaccine responses in identical twins.

Sequencing input: CD4+ T cells sorted from blood. The receptors shown here come from a woman aged 18-29 years in good health. Both conserved end residues are part of each CDR3. D genes are given only for firm matches. Not every row has a clone size; where given, it reads once, few, many or a size class.

v_gene: TRBV20-1
j_gene: TRBJ2-1
d_gene: -
abundance: few
CDR3aa: CSARDRSLLNEQFF
CDR3nt: TGCAGTGCTAGAGATCGGTCCCTTTTGAATGAGCAGTTCTTC

v_gene: TRBV5-1
j_gene: TRBJ1-4
d_gene: -
abundance: few
CDR3aa: CASSLIGRGTNEKLFF
CDR3nt: TGCGCCAGCAGCCTCATCGGAAGGGGAACTAATGAAAAACTGTTTTTT

v_gene: TRBV2
j_gene: TRBJ2-1
d_gene: -
abundance: few
CDR3aa: CASGQGQGINEQFF
CDR3nt: TGTGCCAGCGGCCAGGGGCAAGGGATAAATGAGCAGTTCTTC

v_gene: TRBV10-3
j_gene: TRBJ2-7
d_gene: -
abundance: -
CDR3aa: CAISELGTYEQYF
CDR3nt: TGTGCCATCAGTGAGCTGGGAACTTACGAGCAGTACTTC

v_gene: TRBV15
j_gene: TRBJ1-1
d_gene: -
abundance: -
CDR3aa: CATSRGSSNTEAFF
CDR3nt: TGTGCCACCAGCAGAGGGTCTTCGAACACTGAAGCTTTCTTT

v_gene: TRBV14
j_gene: TRBJ2-5
d_gene: TRBD2
abundance: -
CDR3aa: CASSPRIAGGRKQETQYF
CDR3nt: TGTGCCAGCAGTCCCCGTATAGCGGGAGGGCGGAAACAAGAGACCCAGTACTTC

v_gene: TRBV2
j_gene: TRBJ2-5
d_gene: -
abundance: few
CDR3aa: CASSVQTTRQETQYF
CDR3nt: TGTGCCAGCAGCGTTCAGACTACTCGACAAGAGACCCAGTACTTC

v_gene: TRBV19
j_gene: TRBJ2-5
d_gene: -
abundance: -
CDR3aa: CASSIRAGVQETQYF
CDR3nt: TGTGCCAGTAGTATTAGGGCAGGGGTCCAAGAGACCCAGTACTTC

v_gene: TRBV28
j_gene: TRBJ1-1
d_gene: TRBD1
abundance: -
CDR3aa: CASSLQDRVNTEAFF
CDR3nt: TGTGCCAGCAGTTTACAGGACAGGGTGAACACTGAAGCTTTCTTT

v_gene: TRBV7-2
j_gene: TRBJ2-2
d_gene: -
abundance: few
CDR3aa: CVSSLGFGPGELFF
CDR3nt: TGTGTCAGCAGCTTGGGTTTCGGACCCGGGGAGCTGTTTTTT

v_gene: TRBV3-1
j_gene: TRBJ2-2
d_gene: -
abundance: few
CDR3aa: CASSQFRMAGELFF
CDR3nt: TGTGCCAGCAGCCAATTTCGGATGGCTGGGGAGCTGTTTTTT

v_gene: TRBV24-1
j_gene: TRBJ2-2
d_gene: -
abundance: -
CDR3aa: CATSDLRQVGGELFF
CDR3nt: TGTGCCACCAGTGATTTGCGCCAGGTGGGCGGGGAGCTGTTTTTT

v_gene: TRBV12-3/TRBV12-4
j_gene: TRBJ2-7
d_gene: TRBD1
abundance: few
CDR3aa: CASSYNSGQGAYEQYF
CDR3nt: TGTGCCAGCAGTTACAACTCGGGACAGGGGGCCTACGAGCAGTACTTC

v_gene: TRBV7-9
j_gene: TRBJ2-7
d_gene: TRBD1
abundance: many
CDR3aa: CASSVQGGPYEQYF
CDR3nt: TGTGCCAGCAGCGTACAAGGGGGCCCCTACGAGCAGTACTTC

v_gene: TRBV20-1
j_gene: TRBJ2-2
d_gene: TRBD1
abundance: -
CDR3aa: CSARFQGANTGELFF
CDR3nt: TGCAGTGCTAGATTCCAGGGGGCGAACACCGGGGAGCTGTTTTTT

v_gene: TRBV20-1
j_gene: TRBJ2-7
d_gene: -
abundance: few
CDR3aa: CSATLGDEQYF
CDR3nt: TGCAGTGCTACTTTGGGAGACGAGCAGTACTTC